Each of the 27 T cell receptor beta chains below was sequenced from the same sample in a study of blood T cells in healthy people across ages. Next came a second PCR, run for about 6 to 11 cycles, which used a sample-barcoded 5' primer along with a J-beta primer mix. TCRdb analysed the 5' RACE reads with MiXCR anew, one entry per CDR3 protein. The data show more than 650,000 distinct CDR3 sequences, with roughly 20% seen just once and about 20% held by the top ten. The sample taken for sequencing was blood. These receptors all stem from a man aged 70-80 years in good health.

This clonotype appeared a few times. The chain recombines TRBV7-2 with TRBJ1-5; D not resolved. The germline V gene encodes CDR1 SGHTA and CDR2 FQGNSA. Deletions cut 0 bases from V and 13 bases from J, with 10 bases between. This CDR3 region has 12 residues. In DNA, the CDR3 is TGTGCCAGCAGCTTAGCGCTAGGAACTCAGCATTTT. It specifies CASSLALGTQHF. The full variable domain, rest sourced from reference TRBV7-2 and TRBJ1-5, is GAGVSQSPSNKVTEKGKDVELRCDPISGHTALYWYRQSLGQGLEFLIYFQGNSAPDKSGLPSDRFSAERTGGSVSTLTIQRTQQEDSAVYLCASSLALGTQHFGDGTRLSIL.

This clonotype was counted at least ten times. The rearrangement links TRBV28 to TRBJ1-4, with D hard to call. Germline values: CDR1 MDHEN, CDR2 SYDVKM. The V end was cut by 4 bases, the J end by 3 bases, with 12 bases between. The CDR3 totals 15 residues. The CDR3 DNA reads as TGTGCCAGCAGTTCCCCCGGCTTGGCTAATGAAAAACTGTTTTTT. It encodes CASSSPGLANEKLFF.

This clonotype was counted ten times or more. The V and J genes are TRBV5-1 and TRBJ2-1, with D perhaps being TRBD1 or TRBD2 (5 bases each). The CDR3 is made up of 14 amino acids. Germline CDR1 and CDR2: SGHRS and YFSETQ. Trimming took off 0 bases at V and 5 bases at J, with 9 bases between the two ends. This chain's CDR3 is CASSLVGTDNEQFF. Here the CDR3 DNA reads TGCGCCAGCAGCTTGGTAGGGACCGACAATGAGCAGTTCTTC. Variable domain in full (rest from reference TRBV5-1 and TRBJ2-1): KAGVTQTPRYLIKTRGQQVTLSCSPISGHRSVSWYQQTPGQGLQFLFEYFSETQRNKGNFPGRFSGRQFSNSRSEMNVSTLELGDSALYLCASSLVGTDNEQFFGPGTRLTVL.

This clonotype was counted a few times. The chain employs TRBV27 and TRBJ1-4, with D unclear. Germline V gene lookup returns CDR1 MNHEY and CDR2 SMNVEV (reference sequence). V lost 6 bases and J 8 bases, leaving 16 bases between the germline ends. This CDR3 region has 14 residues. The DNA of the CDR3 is TGTGCCAGCAGCCCCGGTACAAAGAGGGAAAAACTGTTTTTT. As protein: CASSPGTKREKLFF.

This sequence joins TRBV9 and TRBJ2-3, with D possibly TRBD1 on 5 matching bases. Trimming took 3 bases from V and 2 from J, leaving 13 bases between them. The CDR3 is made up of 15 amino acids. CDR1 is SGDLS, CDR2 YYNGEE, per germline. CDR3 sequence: CASSAVGQNTDTQYF. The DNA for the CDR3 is TGTGCCAGCAGCGCTGTAGGACAAAACACAGATACGCAGTATTTT.

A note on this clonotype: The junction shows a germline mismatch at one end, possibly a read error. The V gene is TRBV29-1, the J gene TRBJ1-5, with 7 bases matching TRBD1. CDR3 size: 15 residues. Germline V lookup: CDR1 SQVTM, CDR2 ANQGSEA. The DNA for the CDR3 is TGCAGCGTTGAATTGGCAGGGGGAAGCAATCAGCTCCAGCATTTT. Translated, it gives CSVELAGGSNQLQHF.

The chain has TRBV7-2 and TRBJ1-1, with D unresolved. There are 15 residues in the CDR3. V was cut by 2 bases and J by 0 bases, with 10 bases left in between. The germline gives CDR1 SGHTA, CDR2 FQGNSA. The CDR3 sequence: CASSLWAALNTEAFF. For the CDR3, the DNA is TGTGCCAGCAGCTTATGGGCAGCCCTGAACACTGAAGCTTTCTTT.

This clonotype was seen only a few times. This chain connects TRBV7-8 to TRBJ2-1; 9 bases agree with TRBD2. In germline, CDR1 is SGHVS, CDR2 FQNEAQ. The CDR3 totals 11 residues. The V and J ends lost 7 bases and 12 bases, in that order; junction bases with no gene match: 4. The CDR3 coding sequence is TGTGCCAGCAAAGGGACTAGCACGCAGTTCTTC. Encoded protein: CASKGTSTQFF.

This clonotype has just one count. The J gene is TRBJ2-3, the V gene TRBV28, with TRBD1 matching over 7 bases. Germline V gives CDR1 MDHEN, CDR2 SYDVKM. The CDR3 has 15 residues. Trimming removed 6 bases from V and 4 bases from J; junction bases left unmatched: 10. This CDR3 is CASSHKRGRPDTQYF. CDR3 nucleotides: TGTGCCAGCAGCCACAAAAGGGGGCGCCCAGATACGCAGTATTTT.

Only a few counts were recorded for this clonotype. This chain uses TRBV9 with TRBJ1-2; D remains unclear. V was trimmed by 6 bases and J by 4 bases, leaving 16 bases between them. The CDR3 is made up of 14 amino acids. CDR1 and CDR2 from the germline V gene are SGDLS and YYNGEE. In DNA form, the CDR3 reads TGTGCCAGCACCGAGTCGGGATTGTCCTATGGCTACACCTTC. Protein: CASTESGLSYGYTF. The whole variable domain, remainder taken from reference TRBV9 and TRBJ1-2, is DSGVTQTPKHLITATGQRVTLRCSPRSGDLSVYWYQQSLDQGLQFLIQYYNGEERAKGNILERFSAQQFPDLHSELNLSSLELGDSALYFCASTESGLSYGYTFGSGTRLTVV.

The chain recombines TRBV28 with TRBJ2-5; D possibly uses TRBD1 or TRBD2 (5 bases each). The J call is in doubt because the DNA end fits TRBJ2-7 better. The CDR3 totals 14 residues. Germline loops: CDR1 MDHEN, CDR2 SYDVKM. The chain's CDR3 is CASSLEGLWYEQYF. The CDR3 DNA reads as TGTGCCAGCAGTTTAGAGGGGTTGTGGTACGAGCAGTACTTC.

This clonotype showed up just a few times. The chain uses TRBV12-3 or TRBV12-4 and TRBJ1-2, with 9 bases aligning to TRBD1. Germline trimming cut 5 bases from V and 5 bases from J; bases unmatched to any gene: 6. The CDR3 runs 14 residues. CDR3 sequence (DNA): TGTGCCAGCAGTCGACAGGGGGTCCGGTATGGCTACACCTTC. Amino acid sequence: CASSRQGVRYGYTF.

CDR3 protein: CASSANAGGDTQYF. As DNA, the CDR3 is TGTGCCAGCAGTGCGAACGCCGGGGGAGATACGCAGTATTTT. The rearrangement uses TRBV6-1 and TRBJ2-3; possible D gene TRBD2, 6 bases. The V gene's germline CDR1 is MNHNS and CDR2 SASEGT. This CDR3 comprises 14 residues. Trimming took off 4 bases at V and 5 bases at J, with 13 bases between the two ends.

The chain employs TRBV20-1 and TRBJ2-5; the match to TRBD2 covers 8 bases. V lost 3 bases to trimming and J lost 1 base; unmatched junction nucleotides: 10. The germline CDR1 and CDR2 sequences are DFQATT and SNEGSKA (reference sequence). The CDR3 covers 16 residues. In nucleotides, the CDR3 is TGCAGTGCTAGTGGTAACAGCGGGGGCCCCCAAGAGACCCAGTACTTC. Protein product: CSASGNSGGPQETQYF.

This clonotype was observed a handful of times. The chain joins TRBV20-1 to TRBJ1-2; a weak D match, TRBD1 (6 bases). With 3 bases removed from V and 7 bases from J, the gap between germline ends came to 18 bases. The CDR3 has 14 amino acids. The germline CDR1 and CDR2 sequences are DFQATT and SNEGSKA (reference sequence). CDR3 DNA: TGCAGTGCTAGTTTCGGGGGCCTAGGTTCTGGCTACACCTTC. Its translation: CSASFGGLGSGYTF.

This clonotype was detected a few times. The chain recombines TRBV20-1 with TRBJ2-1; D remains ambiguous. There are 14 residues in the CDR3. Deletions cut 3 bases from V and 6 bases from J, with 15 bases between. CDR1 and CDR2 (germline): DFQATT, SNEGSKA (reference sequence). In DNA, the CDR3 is TGCAGTGCTAGCCGCGACGAAATTATCAATGAGCAGTTCTTC. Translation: CSASRDEIINEQFF.

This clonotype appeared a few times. This CDR3 is CASSLLGDGEQYF. The DNA for the CDR3 is TGTGCCAGCAGTTTACTGGGAGACGGCGAGCAGTACTTC. The V and J genes are TRBV12-3 or TRBV12-4 and TRBJ2-7; tentatively, D is TRBD2 (5 bases). V lost 2 bases and J 6 bases, leaving 11 bases between the germline ends. CDR3 length: 13 residues.

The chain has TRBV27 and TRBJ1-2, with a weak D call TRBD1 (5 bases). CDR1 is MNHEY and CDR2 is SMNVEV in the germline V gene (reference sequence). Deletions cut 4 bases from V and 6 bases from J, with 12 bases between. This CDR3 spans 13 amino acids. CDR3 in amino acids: CASSSQGFNGYTF. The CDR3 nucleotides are TGTGCCAGCAGTTCCCAGGGATTCAATGGCTACACCTTC.

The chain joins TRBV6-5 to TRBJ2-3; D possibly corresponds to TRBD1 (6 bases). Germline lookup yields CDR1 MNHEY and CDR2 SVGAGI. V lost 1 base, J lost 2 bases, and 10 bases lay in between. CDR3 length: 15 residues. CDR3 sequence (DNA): TGTGCCAGCAGTTACTGGGGGCTTGCCACAGATACGCAGTATTTT. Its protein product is CASSYWGLATDTQYF.

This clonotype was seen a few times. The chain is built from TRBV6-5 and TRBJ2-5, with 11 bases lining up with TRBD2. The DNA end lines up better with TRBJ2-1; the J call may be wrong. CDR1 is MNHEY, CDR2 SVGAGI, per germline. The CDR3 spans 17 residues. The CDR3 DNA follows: TGTGCCAGCAGTTACTCGAAAAAGACTAGCGGGAACTATGAGCAGTTCTTC. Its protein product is CASSYSKKTSGNYEQFF.

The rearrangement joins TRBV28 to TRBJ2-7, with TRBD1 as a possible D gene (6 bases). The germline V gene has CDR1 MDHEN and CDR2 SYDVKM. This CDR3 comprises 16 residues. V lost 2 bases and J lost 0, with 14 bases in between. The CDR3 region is CASSLIRWGPSYEQYF. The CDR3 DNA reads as TGTGCCAGCAGTTTAATTCGATGGGGGCCCTCCTACGAGCAGTACTTC.

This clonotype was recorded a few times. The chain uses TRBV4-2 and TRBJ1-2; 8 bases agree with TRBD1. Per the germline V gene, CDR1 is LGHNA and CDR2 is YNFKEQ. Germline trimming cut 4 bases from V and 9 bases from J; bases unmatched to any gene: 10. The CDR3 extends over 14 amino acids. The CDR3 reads CASSREQGDRSYTF. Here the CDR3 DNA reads TGTGCCAGCAGCCGCGAACAGGGGGACAGGAGCTACACCTTC.

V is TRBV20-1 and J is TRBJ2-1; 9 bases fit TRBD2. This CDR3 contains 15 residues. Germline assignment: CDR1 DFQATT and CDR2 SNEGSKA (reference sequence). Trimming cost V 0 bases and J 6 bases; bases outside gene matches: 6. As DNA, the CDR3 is TGCAGTGCTAGAGAGGGACTAGCAAGGCCCAATGAGCAGTTCTTC. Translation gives CSAREGLARPNEQFF.

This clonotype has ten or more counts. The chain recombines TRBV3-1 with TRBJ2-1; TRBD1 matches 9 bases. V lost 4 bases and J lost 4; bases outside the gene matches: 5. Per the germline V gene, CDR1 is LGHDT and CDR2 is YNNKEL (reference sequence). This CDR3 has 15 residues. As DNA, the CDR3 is TGTGCCAGCAGCCCGGGACAGGGAGCTTACAATGAGCAGTTCTTC. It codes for CASSPGQGAYNEQFF.

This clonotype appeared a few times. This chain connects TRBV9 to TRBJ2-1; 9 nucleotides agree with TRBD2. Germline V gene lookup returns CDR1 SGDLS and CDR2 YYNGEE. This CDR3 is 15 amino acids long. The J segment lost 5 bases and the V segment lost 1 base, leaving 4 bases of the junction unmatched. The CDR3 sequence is CASSVRSSGDNEQFF. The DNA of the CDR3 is TGTGCCAGCAGCGTAAGGTCTAGCGGGGACAATGAGCAGTTCTTC.

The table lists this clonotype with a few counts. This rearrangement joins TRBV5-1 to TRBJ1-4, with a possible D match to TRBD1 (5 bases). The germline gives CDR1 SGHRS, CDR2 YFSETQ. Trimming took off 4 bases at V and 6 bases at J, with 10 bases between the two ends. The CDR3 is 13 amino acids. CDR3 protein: CASSLTADEKLFF. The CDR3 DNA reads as TGCGCCAGCAGCCTGACAGCGGATGAAAAACTGTTTTTT.

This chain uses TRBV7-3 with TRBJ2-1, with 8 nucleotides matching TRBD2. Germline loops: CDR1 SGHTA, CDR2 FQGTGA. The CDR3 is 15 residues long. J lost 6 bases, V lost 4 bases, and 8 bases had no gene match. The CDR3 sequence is CASSSTSAVPNEQFF. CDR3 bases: TGTGCCAGCAGCTCGACTAGCGCAGTGCCCAATGAGCAGTTCTTC.